The source of this T cell receptor beta chain is a study of T-cell reconstitution after alpha-beta-depleted transplantation in children. Turning to this clonotype: Its ends do not fully match the called genes, so a read error is possible.

Preparing the TCRbeta library involved the use of unique molecular identifiers. TCRdb re-called the PCR reads with MiXCR, one entry per CDR3 protein. This sample has more than 250,000 distinct CDR3 sequences, with nearly 10% found just once. The CDR3 is 12 amino acids. Per the germline V gene, CDR1 is DFQATT and CDR2 is SNEGSKA (reference sequence). The sample in question was PBMCs from the stem cell graft donor, obtained from the stem cell graft. The chain has TRBV20-1 and TRBJ2-7; D remains ambiguous. This receptor was taken from a human donor who donated a stem cell graft to a child with SCID. The CDR3 DNA sequence: TGCAGTGATAGAGGTATGGCCTACGAGCAGTACTTC. It is translated as CSDRGMAYEQYF.